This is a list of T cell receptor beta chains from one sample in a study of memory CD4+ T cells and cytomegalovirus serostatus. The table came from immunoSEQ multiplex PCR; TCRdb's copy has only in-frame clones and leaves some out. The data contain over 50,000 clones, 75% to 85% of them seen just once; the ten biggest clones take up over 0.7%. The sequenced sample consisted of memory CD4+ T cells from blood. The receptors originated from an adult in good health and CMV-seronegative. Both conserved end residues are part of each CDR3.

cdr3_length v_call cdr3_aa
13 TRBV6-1 CASRVRGQETQYF
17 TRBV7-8 CASSPTGLAGEQETQYF
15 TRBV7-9 CASSTGSRLMGEQFF
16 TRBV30 CAWSGGRERDTDTQYF
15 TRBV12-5 CANAPGQGASDQAFF
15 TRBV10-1 CASSGTGRWANEQFF
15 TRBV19 CASSTQDRGLYEQFF
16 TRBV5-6 CASSGQPGLLSYEQYF
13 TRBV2 CASRVGTVYEQYF
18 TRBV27 CASSLSVRRLAGTDTQYF
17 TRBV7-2 CASSLLPTVSGANVLTF
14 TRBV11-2 CASSLDRGGNGYTF
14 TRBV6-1 CASSEASTNEKLFF
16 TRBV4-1 CASSQGWSGREDTQYF
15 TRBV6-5 CASSLTGGGTYEQYF
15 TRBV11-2 CASSSQGQGGDTQYF
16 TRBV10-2 CASSDGYHSGANVLTF
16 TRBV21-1 CASSKEGQGGPGELFF
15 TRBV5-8 CASSRTSGGDDTQYF
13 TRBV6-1 CASSEIRTSGQYF
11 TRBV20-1 CSARRDTEAFF
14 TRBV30 CAWSVNQGNQPQHF
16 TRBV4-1 CASSQTLGRGNQPQHF
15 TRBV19 CASSAQQGPGYGYTF
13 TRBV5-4 CASSPDRSYGYTF